The rows below give T cell receptor beta chains drawn from one sample of a study of blood T cell repertoires in COVID-19. This table comes from immunoSEQ multiplex PCR, and its TCRdb copy is limited to in-frame clones, with some not included. The sample carries around 280,000 clones, approximately 83% recorded once. Sequenced input: peripheral blood. Every receptor here comes from a woman between 25 and 40 years old who had recovered from COVID-19. Both conserved end residues are part of each CDR3. The D gene is left open where the match is weak. Only part of the rows carry a size: once, few, many, or a class if the clone is expanded.

v_gene,abundance,d_gene,j_gene,CDR3nt,CDR3aa
TRBV19,-,TRBD1,TRBJ2-5,TGTGCCAGTAGCCTGGGACAGGGGGTTCTGGAGACCCAGTACTTC,CASSLGQGVLETQYF
TRBV28,-,TRBD2,TRBJ2-3,TGTGCCAGCAGGAGACTAGCGGGAGCAGATACGCAGTATTTT,CASRRLAGADTQYF
TRBV12-3/TRBV12-4,-,-,TRBJ2-5,TGTGCCAGCAGTTTACGAGAGACCCAGTACTTC,CASSLRETQYF
TRBV4-3,few,-,TRBJ1-2,TGCGCCAGCAGCTCAGACAGGTTTACCTATGGCTACACCTTC,CASSSDRFTYGYTF
TRBV14,-,TRBD1,TRBJ1-2,TGTGCCAGCAGCCAAGTTGCAGGGGGCTCTAATGGCTACACCTTC,CASSQVAGGSNGYTF
TRBV30,-,TRBD1,TRBJ1-6,TGTGCCTGTACAGGGGCGAGCTCCTATAATTCACCCCTCCACTTT,CACTGASSYNSPLHF
TRBV27,-,TRBD2,TRBJ2-3,TGTGCCAGCTCTCCCTATAAGGGCGGGAGTACGGATACGCAGTATTTT,CASSPYKGGSTDTQYF
TRBV5-1,-,-,TRBJ1-4,TGCGCCAGCAGCTCGACCCCGGGAGAAAAACTGTTTTTT,CASSSTPGEKLFF
TRBV18,once,-,TRBJ2-7,TGTGCCAGCTCACCGCAGGTTCACGAGCAGTACTTC,CASSPQVHEQYF
TRBV6-5,-,-,TRBJ1-5,TGTGCCAGCGGTCTTTCGGGGGTTATCTCGCCCCAGCATTTT,CASGLSGVISPQHF
TRBV7-2,-,-,TRBJ2-5,TGTGCCAGCAGCGTGGAATCCGCTAGCGAGACCCAGTACTTC,CASSVESASETQYF
TRBV24-1,few,TRBD1,TRBJ1-5,TGTGCCACCAGTGAACCACAGGGGCACCCGAATCAGCCCCAGCATTTT,CATSEPQGHPNQPQHF
TRBV4-3,-,-,TRBJ2-7,TGCGCCAGCAGCCAAGTAGCCGGGGGAGGCACCTACGAGCAGTACTTC,CASSQVAGGGTYEQYF
TRBV2,-,-,TRBJ1-2,TGTGCCAGCTTGGCGGGAGACCCGGGCTACACCTTC,CASLAGDPGYTF
TRBV19,-,-,TRBJ2-1,TGTGCCAGTAGCGCCAGAGCGGGGCGCAGGGGCAATGAGCAGTTCTTC,CASSARAGRRGNEQFF
TRBV2,-,-,TRBJ2-3,TGTGCCAGCAGTGAAACAAGCTTTAGCGTTTCTAGCACAGATACGCAGTATTTT,CASSETSFSVSSTDTQYF
TRBV2,-,-,TRBJ2-1,TGTGCCAGCAGTGGAGCCAGGGAGGCTGAGCAGTTCTTC,CASSGAREAEQFF
TRBV6-5,once,TRBD1,TRBJ2-7,TGTGCCAGCAGTTGGGTGATGGGACAGGGATACGAGCAGTACTTC,CASSWVMGQGYEQYF
TRBV6-1,-,-,TRBJ1-4,TGTGCCAGCAGTGAACAGGGTAGGGGAAAACTGTTTTTT,CASSEQGRGKLFF
TRBV6-5,-,TRBD2,TRBJ2-1,TGTGCCAGCAGTTCCCGGGGAGCGGGAGGACACAATGAGCAGTTCTTC,CASSSRGAGGHNEQFF
TRBV11-2,-,-,TRBJ1-3,TGTGCCAGCAGCTCAGGAAACACCATATATTTT,CASSSGNTIYF
TRBV15,once,TRBD1,TRBJ1-3,TGTGCCACCAGCACAGGGGGCTCTGGAAACACCATATATTTT,CATSTGGSGNTIYF
TRBV6-6,-,TRBD2,TRBJ2-1,TGTGCCAGCATCATAGCGGGGGACAATGAGCAGTTCTTC,CASIIAGDNEQFF
TRBV4-3,-,TRBD1,TRBJ1-4,TGCGCCAGCAGCCAAGACAGGGGGCGAACTAATGAAAAACTGTTTTTT,CASSQDRGRTNEKLFF
TRBV24-1,-,-,TRBJ2-3,TGTGCCACCAGTGACCCAGGGTGGGACACAGATACGCAGTATTTT,CATSDPGWDTDTQYF
TRBV7-9,-,TRBD2,TRBJ2-3,TGTGCCAGTCCGGGGGGAAATACGCAGTATTTT,CASPGGNTQYF
TRBV2,once,TRBD1,TRBJ1-2,TGTGCCAGCAGATTGACAGGGACGAATGGCTACACCTTC,CASRLTGTNGYTF
TRBV11-2,-,-,TRBJ1-2,TGTGCCAGCAGCCCCGGGGTCGGCTACACCTTC,CASSPGVGYTF
TRBV3-1/TRBV3-2,-,-,TRBJ2-7,TGTGCCAGCAGCCAAGATCATAGCCTACGGATCGAGCAGTACTTC,CASSQDHSLRIEQYF
TRBV6-5,-,TRBD2,TRBJ2-1,TGTGCCAGCAGTTATGGCGGGGGGGCCGGAGATGAGCAGTTCTTC,CASSYGGGAGDEQFF
TRBV9,-,-,TRBJ2-1,TGTGCCAGCAGCGGGGACATCAGAAATGAGCAGTTCTTC,CASSGDIRNEQFF
TRBV27,-,TRBD2,TRBJ2-7,TGTGCCAGCAGTTCTGGCAGGGAGGGGAACGAGCAGTACTTC,CASSSGREGNEQYF
TRBV6-5,-,-,TRBJ1-5,TGTGCCAGCAGTTACGGAGGGAGGGATCAGCCCCAGCATTTT,CASSYGGRDQPQHF
TRBV5-5,-,-,TRBJ1-1,TGTGCCAGCGGACCAACAGGGATGGGCCCTGAAGCTTTCTTT,CASGPTGMGPEAFF
TRBV5-1,-,TRBD2,TRBJ2-3,TGCGCCAGCAGGTTAGCGGGAGAGGAAACAGATACGCAGTATTTT,CASRLAGEETDTQYF
TRBV2,-,-,TRBJ1-1,TGTGCCAGCAGTCCAGATTACACTGAAGCTTTCTTT,CASSPDYTEAFF
TRBV14,-,TRBD2,TRBJ2-1,TGTGCCAGCAGCCAAGAGTACCAGGGAGGGGATGAGCAGTTCTTC,CASSQEYQGGDEQFF
TRBV5-5,-,TRBD1,TRBJ1-2,TGTGCCAGCAGCTCAAATGCGGGACAGGGCTATGGCTACACCTTC,CASSSNAGQGYGYTF
TRBV6-5,-,-,TRBJ2-1,TGTGCCAGCAGTTATAAGGCGGGATTAAACGGTGAGCAGTTCTTC,CASSYKAGLNGEQFF
TRBV5-6,-,-,TRBJ2-7,TGTGCCAGCAGCTGGGGCGGGGACGAGCAGTACTTC,CASSWGGDEQYF
TRBV5-8,-,TRBD2,TRBJ2-3,TGTGCCAGCAGCCCTTGGACTAGCGGCACAGATACGCAGTATTTT,CASSPWTSGTDTQYF
TRBV28,-,TRBD1,TRBJ1-2,TGTGCCAGCAACCCCCGAGACAGGGCGACTAACTATGGCTACACCTTC,CASNPRDRATNYGYTF
TRBV10-3,-,TRBD1,TRBJ1-1,TGTGCCATCAGAACAGGGGGCGAGTTTAACACTGAAGCTTTCTTT,CAIRTGGEFNTEAFF
TRBV7-9,-,-,TRBJ1-4,TGTGCCAGCAGCCAGGCCTCTGCAACTAATGAAAAACTGTTTTTT,CASSQASATNEKLFF